These 5 T cell receptor beta chains were sequenced from one sample in a study of cytomegalovirus exposure and HLA in healthy donors. The study ran its PCR with 60 Vbeta and 13 Jbeta primers. The table came from immunoSEQ multiplex PCR; TCRdb's copy has only in-frame clones and leaves some out. The sample gives tens of thousands of clones, about 65% of which show up once; about 20% is in the top ten. The sequenced sample was PBMCs. The receptor set was obtained from a man aged 50 or older in good health and CMV-seropositive.

V gene TRBV9 combines with J gene TRBJ1-4; 9 bases agree with TRBD1. The CDR3 covers 14 residues. V lost 2 bases, J lost 8 bases, and 4 bases stayed unmatched. CDR1 and CDR2 from the germline V gene are SGDLS and YYNGEE. CDR3 in DNA: TGTGCCAGCAGCGTGGGGACAGGGTGGGAAAAACTGTTTTTT. This sequence encodes CASSVGTGWEKLFF.

The chain is built from TRBV5-1 and TRBJ2-5; 9 nucleotides match TRBD1. The CDR3 has 14 residues. Losses at the gene ends were 4 bases for V and 2 bases for J; bases not matched to a gene: 3. CDR1 and CDR2 from the germline V gene are SGHRS and YFSETQ. The CDR3 spells CASSRGQGQETQYF. The CDR3 nucleotides read TGCGCCAGCAGCCGTGGACAGGGGCAAGAGACCCAGTACTTC. Combining the CDR3 with reference TRBV5-1 and TRBJ2-5 gives the whole variable domain KAGVTQTPRYLIKTRGQQVTLSCSPISGHRSVSWYQQTPGQGLQFLFEYFSETQRNKGNFPGRFSGRQFSNSRSEMNVSTLELGDSALYLCASSRGQGQETQYFGPGTRLLVL.

The table lists this clone with a few counts. At one end the junction does not follow the germline gene, possibly because of a read error. V and J are TRBV4-1 and TRBJ1-5, with 7 bases lining up with TRBD1. The length of the CDR3 is 13 residues. Germline-derived CDR1 and CDR2 are MGHRA and YSYEKL. The CDR3 here is CASSEDRDQPQHF. CDR3 DNA: TGCGCCAGCAGCGAAGACAGGGATCAGCCCCAGCATTTT.

The rearrangement uses TRBV6-6 and TRBJ2-5, with D perhaps TRBD1 (7 bases). Germline V gene sequence: CDR1 MNHNY, CDR2 SVGAGI (reference sequence). There are 14 residues in the CDR3. V was clipped by 6 bases and J by 4 bases, with 15 bases between them. The CDR3, as DNA: TGTGCCAGCAGCCCTCCAGGGGGGAGAGAGACCCAGTACTTC. Translated: CASSPPGGRETQYF.

The V and J genes are TRBV6-1 and TRBJ1-2; no reliable D call. CDR1 MNHNS and CDR2 SASEGT come from the germline V gene. V lost 1 base and J 8 bases, leaving 17 bases between the germline ends. The CDR3 extends over 15 amino acids. CDR3 sequence reads: CASSEGLAEGVGYTF. The CDR3 coding sequence is TGTGCCAGCAGTGAAGGGCTAGCGGAGGGTGTCGGCTACACCTTC.